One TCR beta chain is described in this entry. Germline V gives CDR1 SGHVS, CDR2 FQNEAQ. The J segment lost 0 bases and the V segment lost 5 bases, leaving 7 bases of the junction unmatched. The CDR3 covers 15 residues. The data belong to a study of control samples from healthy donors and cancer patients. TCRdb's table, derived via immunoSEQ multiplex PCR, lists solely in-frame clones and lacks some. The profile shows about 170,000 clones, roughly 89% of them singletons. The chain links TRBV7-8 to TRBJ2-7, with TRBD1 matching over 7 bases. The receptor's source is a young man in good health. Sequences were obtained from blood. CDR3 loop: CASSLGTDSSYEQYF. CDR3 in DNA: TGTGCCAGCAGCCTCGGGACAGATAGCTCCTACGAGCAGTACTTC.